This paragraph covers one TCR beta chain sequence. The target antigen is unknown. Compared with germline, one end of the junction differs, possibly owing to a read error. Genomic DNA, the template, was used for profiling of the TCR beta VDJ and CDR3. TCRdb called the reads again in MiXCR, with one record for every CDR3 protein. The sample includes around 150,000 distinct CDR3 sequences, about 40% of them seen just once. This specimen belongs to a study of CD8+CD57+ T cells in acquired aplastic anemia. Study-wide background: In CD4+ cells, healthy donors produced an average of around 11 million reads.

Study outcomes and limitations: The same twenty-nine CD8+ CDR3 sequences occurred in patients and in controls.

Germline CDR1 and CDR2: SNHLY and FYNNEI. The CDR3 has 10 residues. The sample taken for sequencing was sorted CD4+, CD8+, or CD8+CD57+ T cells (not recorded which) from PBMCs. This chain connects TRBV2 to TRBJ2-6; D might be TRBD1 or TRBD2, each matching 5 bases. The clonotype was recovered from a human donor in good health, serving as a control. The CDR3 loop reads CASTLGPAGF. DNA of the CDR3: TGTGCCAGCACCCTGGGACCGGCGGGTTTC.